This T cell receptor (beta chain) was documented in a study of blood T cell repertoires in COVID-19. The germline V and J ends were trimmed by 5 bases and 1 base, with 10 bases remaining between them. Germline values: CDR1 SGHTA, CDR2 FQGTGA. CDR3 length: 14 amino acids. This clone was detected once. Sequencing used immunoSEQ multiplex PCR; TCRdb keeps in-frame clones, though not all of them. Of a few hundred thousand clones in the sample, around nine tenths were seen once. What was sequenced was PBMCs or T cells enriched from blood (not recorded which). This receptor was obtained from a woman aged 45-65 years with acute COVID-19. The rearrangement uses TRBV7-3 and TRBJ2-3, with D tentatively TRBD1 (6 bases). The CDR3 DNA reads TGTGCCAGCAGCAGTGCAGGGGGCACAGATACGCAGTATTTT. Translated: CASSSAGGTDTQYF. The variable domain in full, completed from reference TRBV7-3 and TRBJ2-3, reads GAGVSQTPSNKVTEKGKYVELRCDPISGHTALYWYRQSLGQGPEFLIYFQGTGAADDSGLPNDRFFAVRPEGSVSTLKIQRTERGDSAVYLCASSSAGGTDTQYFGPGTRLTVL.